What follows is one TCR beta chain and its context. Antigen specificity is unknown. This specimen comes from a study of shared clonotypes between healthy human individuals. General study results and limits: Naive subsets generally exceeded memory subsets in estimated richness.

The assay was immunoSEQ multiplex PCR, and TCRdb's table has in-frame clones only and misses some. The repertoire holds millions of clones, with 95% as singletons. This TCR derives from a young man in good health. Sequences were obtained from naive CD4+ T cells sorted from blood. Subset noted: CD45RA+ positively selected.

In DNA form, the CDR3 reads TGTGCCAGCAGCAAAGGGCGCGATGAGCAGTTCTTC. Translation gives CASSKGRDEQFF. V and J are TRBV21-1 and TRBJ2-1. TRBV21-1 is a pseudogene segment. This CDR3 spans 12 amino acids.